The rows below give T cell receptor beta chains drawn from one sample of a study of control samples from healthy donors and cancer patients. Only in-frame clones appear in the TCRdb table, and some are missing; sequencing was by immunoSEQ multiplex PCR. The table shows over 80,000 clones, with 91% occurring only once. The sequencing input was blood. Source of these receptors: a man aged 25 to 45 in good health. The CDR3 runs from the conserved cysteine through the conserved F or W. A D gene is named only where the DNA matches it firmly. Size tells how often a clone was seen (once, few, many) or the class of an expanded clone, and some rows leave it out.

j_gene	v_gene	d_gene	abundance	CDR3aa	CDR3nt
TRBJ2-1	TRBV7-2	TRBD1	once	CASSLNLRRQGVNEQFF	TGTGCCAGCAGCTTAAATCTAAGGAGACAGGGGGTCAATGAGCAGTTCTTC
TRBJ1-2	TRBV7-2	NA	NA	CASSSKAYGYTF	TGTGCCAGCAGCTCTAAGGCCTATGGCTACACCTTC
TRBJ2-1	TRBV20-1	NA	NA	CSAGSNNEQFF	TGCAGTGCTGGGTCCAACAATGAGCAGTTCTTC
TRBJ1-1	TRBV30	NA	NA	CARGVGTEAFF	TGTGCCCGAGGGGTTGGGACTGAAGCTTTCTTT
TRBJ1-2	TRBV25-1	TRBD1	NA	CASSPPGRGLHGYTF	TGTGCCAGCAGTCCTCCCGGGAGGGGGCTCCATGGCTACACCTTC
TRBJ1-6	TRBV5-5	NA	NA	CASRPPGQSSPLHF	TGTGCCAGCAGACCTCCGGGACAAAGTTCACCCCTCCACTTT
TRBJ2-1	TRBV7-9	TRBD1	NA	CASSSGQGGFNEQFF	TGTGCCAGCAGCTCCGGACAGGGGGGTTTCAATGAGCAGTTCTTC
TRBJ2-4	TRBV4-1	NA	NA	CASSQQQGIDDIQYF	TGCGCCAGCAGCCAACAACAGGGAATCGACGACATTCAGTACTTC
TRBJ1-5	TRBV30	NA	once	CAWSQFVSNQPQHF	TGTGCCTGGAGCCAGTTCGTTAGCAATCAGCCCCAGCATTTT
TRBJ2-1	TRBV30	TRBD1	NA	CAWKNRDRGGNEQFF	TGTGCCTGGAAGAACCGGGACAGGGGAGGCAATGAGCAGTTCTTC
TRBJ2-7	TRBV3-1/TRBV3-2	TRBD2	NA	CASSQLAGVGYEQYF	TGTGCCAGCAGCCAACTAGCGGGAGTAGGATACGAGCAGTACTTC
TRBJ2-1	TRBV19	TRBD1	NA	CASSNPGTGSNEQFF	TGTGCCAGTAGTAACCCCGGGACAGGGAGCAATGAGCAGTTCTTC
TRBJ2-3	TRBV18	NA	once	CASSPPVGGGADTQYF	TGTGCCAGCTCACCCCCAGTAGGAGGGGGGGCAGATACGCAGTATTTT
TRBJ2-1	TRBV20-1	TRBD2	NA	CSASGPGTSGTYSYNEQFF	TGCAGTGCTAGTGGTCCAGGGACTAGCGGGACCTACTCCTACAATGAGCAGTTCTTC
TRBJ2-3	TRBV7-3	NA	NA	CASSLLRLVWDTQYF	TGTGCCAGCAGCTTATTACGCTTGGTCTGGGATACGCAGTATTTT
TRBJ2-3	TRBV24-1	NA	NA	CATSDFWQRASTDTQYF	TGTGCCACCAGTGATTTCTGGCAGAGAGCCAGCACAGATACGCAGTATTTT
TRBJ1-4	TRBV18	NA	NA	CASSPTGPQSATNEKLFF	TGTGCCAGCTCACCAACCGGGCCCCAGAGCGCAACTAATGAAAAACTGTTTTTT
TRBJ2-7	TRBV19	NA	NA	CASSYQWGYYEQYF	TGTGCCAGTAGTTACCAATGGGGGTACTACGAGCAGTACTTC
TRBJ2-1	TRBV5-1	NA	NA	CASSSRSSDDEQFF	TGCGCCAGCAGCTCCCGAAGTAGCGATGATGAGCAGTTCTTC
TRBJ1-2	TRBV29-1	NA	NA	CSVGDGYTF	TGCAGCGTTGGGGATGGCTACACCTTC
TRBJ2-3	TRBV5-4	TRBD1	once	CASSSLTGGADTQYF	TGTGCCAGCAGCTCCTTGACAGGGGGCGCAGATACGCAGTATTTT
TRBJ2-1	TRBV30	TRBD2	NA	CAWKREASYNEQFF	TGTGCCTGGAAGCGGGAGGCCTCCTACAATGAGCAGTTCTTC
TRBJ1-2	TRBV2	NA	NA	CASKGIEGNGFGYTF	TGTGCCAGCAAGGGGATCGAGGGCAATGGGTTTGGCTACACCTTC
TRBJ1-2	TRBV6-1	TRBD1	NA	CASSEALGTGLYGGYTF	TGTGCCAGCAGTGAAGCGCTGGGGACAGGTCTCTATGGAGGCTACACCTTC
TRBJ2-3	TRBV5-1	TRBD2	NA	CASSNGTGTRNTDTQYF	TGCGCCAGCAGCAACGGGACCGGGACTAGAAACACAGATACGCAGTATTTT
TRBJ2-7	TRBV7-9	NA	NA	CASSPPGQGSYEQYF	TGTGCCAGCAGCCCTCCAGGGCAAGGCTCCTACGAGCAGTACTTC
TRBJ2-7	TRBV7-4	TRBD2	NA	CASSKVTSGLPPYEQYF	TGTGCCAGCAGTAAGGTCACTAGCGGCTTACCCCCCTACGAGCAGTACTTC
TRBJ2-3	TRBV9	TRBD2	NA	CASTKAGGWTDTQYF	TGTGCCAGCACCAAGGCCGGGGGGTGGACAGATACGCAGTATTTT
TRBJ1-2	TRBV5-6	TRBD1	NA	CASSGTGGNYGYTF	TGTGCCAGCAGTGGGACAGGGGGCAACTATGGCTACACCTTC
TRBJ2-7	TRBV10-3	NA	NA	CAITVQKGYEQYF	TGTGCCATCACCGTACAGAAAGGCTACGAGCAGTACTTC
TRBJ2-4	TRBV5-4	TRBD1	NA	CASSLDRGGAKNIQYF	TGTGCCAGCAGCCTTGACAGGGGTGGAGCCAAAAACATTCAGTACTTC
TRBJ1-2	TRBV27	TRBD1	NA	CASRDGTGNYGYTF	TGTGCCAGTCGTGATGGGACAGGGAACTATGGCTACACCTTC
TRBJ1-1	TRBV2	NA	NA	CASSEEGGTLFVGAFF	TGTGCCAGCAGTGAAGAGGGGGGGACCTTATTTGTCGGAGCTTTCTTT
TRBJ2-7	TRBV5-1	TRBD2	NA	CASRGTSASEQYF	TGCGCCAGCAGGGGGACTAGTGCCTCCGAGCAGTACTTC
TRBJ2-3	TRBV6-4	NA	NA	CASLVQSGNGPDTQYF	TGTGCCAGCCTTGTTCAGAGCGGTAATGGTCCAGATACGCAGTATTTT
TRBJ2-1	TRBV7-9	NA	NA	CASSLGSSDEQFF	TGTGCCAGCAGCCTTGGATCTAGCGATGAGCAGTTCTTC